This TCR beta chain was sequenced in a study of control samples from healthy donors and cancer patients. CDR3 length: 14 residues. The trim removed 6 bases at V and 7 bases at J, leaving 8 bases unmatched. Germline V CDR1 and CDR2: LNHDA, SQIVND (reference sequence). Produced via immunoSEQ multiplex PCR; TCRdb's table is partial and in-frame only. The sample consists of about 140,000 clones, about 90% of them appearing once. This chain joins TRBV19 and TRBJ1-2; 10 bases align to TRBD1. Sequencing was carried out using blood. The sequence derives from a man between 18 and 35 years old in good health. CDR3 nucleotides: TGTGCCAGTAGGGGACAGGGGAGAACTGTTGGCTACACCTTC. Protein: CASRGQGRTVGYTF.